This T cell receptor (beta chain) stems from a study of Graves' ophthalmopathy and Graves' hyperthyroidism. The sequenced template was RNA, covering the TCR beta CDR3 region. HTBI primers were employed in first-round RT-PCR, then a second-round multiplex PCR followed. One entry per CDR3 protein results from TCRdb running MiXCR on the multiplex PCR reads. The repertoire holds about 660,000 distinct CDR3 sequences, with roughly 39% as singletons. Note on this clonotype: Its specificity is unknown.

Pregnancy or lactation, uncontrolled infections and other autoimmune diseases were grounds for excluding patients. General observations from the study: A roughly 83% specificity and around 90% sensitivity were achieved by a 13-signature model that separated ophthalmopathy from stable hyperthyroidism.

This CDR3 spans 12 amino acids. Germline V gene lookup returns CDR1 SQVTM and CDR2 ANQGSEA. The V segment lost 7 bases and the J segment 3 bases; nucleotides outside the gene matches: 5. Specimen: peripheral blood. The sequence was obtained from an adult man with Graves' ophthalmopathy. This chain connects TRBV29-1 to TRBJ1-2, with TRBD1 matching 7 bases. The CDR3 sequence is CSASTGDYGYTF. CDR3 coding DNA: TGCAGCGCTTCAACAGGGGACTATGGCTACACCTTC.